This T cell receptor beta chain was retrieved from a study of T cells in Graves' hyperthyroidism and ophthalmopathy. Across the study: Once the initial diagnosis was made, peripheral blood was obtained before any treatment. Study-level points and caveats: Median prediction lead before ophthalmopathy onset was 6.5 to 7 months with the model. Blood also showed most of the thyroid clonotypes that were expanded above 0.001.

RNA transcripts were the template for amplifying TCR beta CDR3 regions. HTBI primers were the set used in a first-round RT-PCR of the TCR CDR3. TCRdb ran MiXCR on the multiplex PCR reads and lists one entry per CDR3 protein. The sample lists 450,000 to 600,000 distinct CDR3 sequences, 14% occurring once. This clonotype was counted between two and nine times. The target antigen is unknown. After removal of 2 bases from V and 2 bases from J, the junction contained 17 bases not matched to a gene. The CDR3 covers 19 residues. CDR1 SGHTA and CDR2 FQGNSA come from the germline V gene. The receptor's source is a woman between 40 and 50 years old with Graves' hyperthyroidism. V gene TRBV7-2 combines with J gene TRBJ1-1, with TRBD1 matching over 7 bases. The source material was blood. The CDR3 loop reads CASSLRQGGQSGRNTEAFF. The CDR3 bases are TGTGCCAGCAGCTTACGCCAGGGGGGACAGTCGGGACGTAACACTGAAGCTTTCTTT.